This T cell receptor (beta chain) was captured in a study of PD-L1 blockade in urothelial cancer. Background on the study: Patients went on atezolizumab in the mid-2010s, receiving 1,200 mg intravenously every 3 weeks.

The germline gives CDR1 SEHNR, CDR2 FQNEAQ (reference sequence). The length of the CDR3 is 12 residues. V was trimmed by 5 bases and J by 1 base, leaving 5 bases between them. Sequencing was performed with immunoSEQ multiplex PCR; in TCRdb, only in-frame clones are kept and a portion is missing. The table lists about 71,000 clones, about 89% of them singletons. This clone was observed a few times. The receptor was isolated from a man in his sixties with urothelial cancer. The rearrangement joins TRBV7-9 to TRBJ1-1; D gene unclear. Material: PBMCs, obtained around atezolizumab (anti-PD-L1) treatment. The CDR3: CASSVRNTEAFF. CDR3 coding DNA: TGTGCCAGCAGCGTGAGGAACACTGAAGCTTTCTTT.